The TCR beta chain under discussion was sequenced for a study of response to subunit inactivated influenza vaccine. TCRdb re-called the RT-PCR reads through MiXCR, storing one row per CDR3 protein. The sample lists just under 550,000 distinct CDR3 sequences; approximately 22% were seen once. This CDR3 comprises 13 residues. Deletions cut 0 bases from V and 4 bases from J, with 6 bases between. CDR1 and CDR2 from the germline V gene are KGHSH and LQKENI. The same data also went into a second study, on T cells expressing NK-cell markers. That source adds: UMI-tagged 5'RACE template switching yielded the TCR beta cDNA. Within the sequenced cohort of eight donors, seven exhibited HCMV seropositivity and one was seronegative. The dominant NKG2C+ clonotypes represented about 1.0-7.0% of CD8+ T cells in about six donors. The CD3+CD56-NKG2C+ fraction of several donors was likewise dominated by these clonotypes. Expanded clones of NKG2C+ T cells had an unclear HCMV specificity.

The TCR was taken from a middle-aged man who received an inactivated influenza vaccine. Sample: CD4+ T cells sorted from PBMCs, taken 11 to 12 days after vaccination. The chain couples TRBV18 to TRBJ1-2; D gene unclear. The CDR3 bases are TGTGCCAGCTCACCACCGCAGAGCTATGGCTACACCTTC. Residues: CASSPPQSYGYTF.